This entry features one T cell receptor (beta chain) sequence. Germline CDR1 reads LNHDA; CDR2 reads SQIVND (reference sequence). V lost 7 bases to trimming and J lost 0 bases; unmatched junction nucleotides: 4. The CDR3 is 15 residues long. These data come from a study of blood T cell repertoires in COVID-19. Produced via immunoSEQ multiplex PCR; TCRdb's table is partial and in-frame only. The data show about 200,000 clones, around nine tenths seen once. This TCR derives from a man in his sixties who had recovered from COVID-19. The chain uses TRBV19 and TRBJ2-2; the match to TRBD2 covers 8 bases. Sequences were obtained from peripheral blood. CDR3 loop: CASTRLAPNTGELFF. DNA for the CDR3: TGTGCCAGTACCCGACTAGCGCCGAACACCGGGGAGCTGTTTTTT.